This record looks at one TCR beta chain sequence and its context. This clonotype turned up a few times. Its antigen remains unidentified. Base-call qualities are not available, and no considerably larger clone is one nucleotide away. Ficoll-Paque density gradient centrifugation was used to isolate PBMCs. These data are taken from a study of T-cell memory formation after mild COVID-19 listed by TCRdb under 2021. About the study as a whole: TCR sequence clusters from the two donors were found to be largely donor specific. T-cell clones expanding and contracting after mild COVID-19 in a couple of donors were tracked by longitudinal TCRalpha and TCRbeta repertoire sequencing. Two young, previously healthy adult volunteers, one female and one male, were included in the cohort. The paper as a whole reports these results and caveats: The study covered only two mild cases, and larger cohorts including severe cases with pre-infection samples were considered necessary. SARS-CoV-2 specificity was not confirmed for the second-wave clones peaking on day 37. Some responding clones were found in pre-infection memory, which suggests that pre-existing cross-reactive memory T cells took part in the SARS-CoV-2 response. Clones contracting from day 15 to 85 had balanced CD4/CD8 phenotypes, while a second wave expanding from day 15 to 37 was biased towards CD4+. Contracting CD4+ clones were found mainly in CM and EM memory subsets, while CD8+ clones were enriched in EMRA.

These reads were obtained on an Illumina NovaSeq 6000. Using 5'RACE with constant-segment primers, TCRalpha and TCRbeta cDNA libraries were constructed, with sample barcodes and unique molecular identifiers added in the process. RNA was extracted from every sample with Trizol reagent. Library amplification was performed in two PCR steps, and a second sample barcode and Illumina TruSeq adapters were introduced in the second step. The libraries were sequenced on an Illumina NovaSeq using 2 x 150 bp paired-end reads. Per the authors' processing: Demultiplexing of reads and collapsing into UMI-guided consensus sequences were performed with migec v1.2.7. Using mixcr v2.1.11, the UMI consensuses were aligned to TRA and TRB V and J templates and assembled into clonotypes. A clonotype was counted as expanded or contracted only if both edgeR and NoisET called the change significant, with noise models trained on biological replicates. edgeR calls used a false discovery rate-adjusted p below 0.01 and a log2 fold-change threshold of 1. As an exploratory analysis of dynamics, max-normalized trajectories of the 1000 most abundant clonotypes were examined by PCA with hierarchical clustering. Separately sequenced CD4+ and CD8+ repertoires were used to assign a CD4 or CD8 phenotype to each responding clone. TCRdb reworked the public reads: Q25 trimming with fastp, MiXCR clone assembly, productive beta chains retained. Every entry covers one CDR3 protein and lists the most common genes and DNA from its rows. The authors' filters were not applied to this entry. The sample yields around 390,000 distinct CDR3 sequences; 15% to 20% were counted once. Around a fifth of the sample is held by the ten biggest clonotypes.

CDR1 DFQATT and CDR2 SNEGSKA were looked up in the germline V gene (reference sequence). CDR3 length: 14 amino acids, cysteine to phenylalanine. The read is trimmed to its CDR3 DNA, 42 bases read in frame from base 1. The sequence links TRBV20-1 to TRBJ1-1; the D gene is unclear. The material sequenced was PBMCs or a T cell subset sorted from them (not recorded which). The origin of this receptor is a young man who had mild COVID-19 (a few samples of this study predate the infection). The sample titles of this study are shuffled in the database, so cell type and time point are left out; the donor was told from shared clones. The CDR3: CSERKSTPNTEAFF. The bases are TGCAGCGAAAGAAAGAGTACTCCGAACACTGAAGCTTTCTTT.